This TCR beta chain was captured in a study of blood T cell repertoires in COVID-19 (dated by TCRdb to the early 2020s). Study-wide context: Samples from collaborators originated in the United States, Italy and Spain and spanned both the acute and convalescent phases of COVID-19. Where available, HLA class I and class II types were taken from metadata supplied by the sample provider and were not determined by assay-based typing. The material from the prospective study consisted of cDNA or gDNA derived from T cells, B-cell-depleted T cells, or PBMCs. Samples came from the ongoing ImmuneRACE study (first 160 participants) plus 1,254 subjects from 6 global collaborators. The repertoires were released in a freely available public database meant as a resource for research on the immune response to SARS-CoV-2. A de-identified subject ID, COVID-19 status, age in years and sex were almost always included in the sample metadata. The dataset comprised deeply sampled blood TCRbeta repertoires from subjects exposed to, actively infected with, or recovered from COVID-19. Points the paper makes about the study in general: The quantity of clinical and demographic metadata differed by source and by participant and was supplied without curation.

Measured from the cysteine to the phenylalanine, the CDR3 is 12 residues long. Solely the CDR3 DNA is kept, with 36 bases framed from the first base. V loses 0 bases, J loses 13 bases, and the germline ends lie 10 bases apart. For CDR1 and CDR2, the germline V gene lists SGHDN and FVKESK. One collaborating source in Seattle enrolled patients while the patients were actively infected and followed the patients over time throughout the course of disease. The collaborating institutions used their own protocols to collect whole blood in K2EDTA tubes. Collaborator samples were shipped for TCRbeta analysis as frozen whole blood, isolated PBMCs, or DNA extracted from either sample type. Notes on this clone: No antigen is known for it. Base-call qualities are not available, and no considerably larger clone is one nucleotide away.

The immunoSEQ Assay, a bias-controlled multiplex PCR, was used to amplify TCRbeta CDR3 regions from genomic DNA. The published analysis was carried out like this. The number of nucleated cells in each sample was estimated from the amplification of reference gene primers within the assay. Sequence reads were collapsed and filtered to measure the absolute abundance of every unique TCRbeta CDR3 rearrangement. For each sample, productive Simpson clonality was calculated by taking the square root of Simpson's diversity index across productive rearrangements. TCRdb provides this immuneACCESS table in a form limited to in-frame rearrangements. Some clones are lacking; in checked studies, under half of them reflect an unresolved V gene, and why the rest are absent is not known. V, J and clone size are taken as reported in that table, and D and trimming were inferred from the DNA itself. The sample has 150,000 or so clones on record, around 84% of them singletons. Jointly, the top ten make up under 6.5% of the sample.

The sequenced sample consisted of peripheral blood. The V and J genes are TRBV14 and TRBJ2-1, with the D gene not clear enough to name. This TCR derives from a woman aged 45-65 years with COVID-19, enrolled during active disease. The CDR3 region reads CASSQDRYYQFF. The nucleotide sequence reads as follows: TGTGCCAGCAGCCAAGATCGATACTACCAGTTCTTC. Reference TRBV14 and TRBJ2-1 proteins supply the regions before and after the CDR3; the full variable domain is: EAGVTQFPSHSVIEKGQTVTLRCDPISGHDNLYWYRRVMGKEIKFLLHFVKESKQDESGMPNNRFLAERTGGTYSTLKVQPAELEDSGVYFCASSQDRYYQFFGPGTRLTVL.